The 19 T cell receptor beta chains below were found in one sample sequenced in a study of cytomegalovirus exposure and HLA in healthy donors. PCR amplification relied on 60 Vbeta primers (plus 13 Jbeta primers). The table came from immunoSEQ multiplex PCR; TCRdb's copy has only in-frame clones and leaves some out. This table has approximately 170,000 clones, 68% appearing once. The material sequenced was PBMCs. Receptors were obtained from a man in his fifties or sixties in good health and CMV-seronegative.

J is TRBJ2-5 and V is TRBV6-5; D ambiguous. The V and J ends lost 1 base and 5 bases respectively, with 11 bases between them. Germline CDR1 and CDR2: MNHEY and SVGAGI. The CDR3 covers 14 residues. CDR3 loop: CASSYWARMETQYF. Written as DNA, the CDR3 is TGTGCCAGCAGTTACTGGGCTCGTATGGAGACCCAGTACTTC.

This clone was seen only a few times. The rearrangement links TRBV5-6 to TRBJ1-5; 10 nucleotides align to TRBD1. Germline V gene lookup returns CDR1 SGHDT and CDR2 YYEEEE. The CDR3 runs to 16 residues. Trimming took 4 bases from V and 2 from J; bases not matched to a gene: 6. The CDR3 region has the DNA TGTGCCAGCAGCCCGAGCGGGACAGGGGGCAATCAGCCCCAGCATTTT. Translating gives CASSPSGTGGNQPQHF.

The chain recombines TRBV18 with TRBJ2-5; D gene uncertain. V lost 1 base to trimming and J lost 1 base, with 13 bases between them. There are 16 residues in the CDR3. Germline V lookup: CDR1 KGHSH, CDR2 LQKENI. Written as DNA, the CDR3 is TGTGCCAGCTCACCACTAGTCTCGGGTCGCCAAGAGACCCAGTACTTC. Translating gives CASSPLVSGRQETQYF. The full variable domain, with the rest looked up from reference TRBV18 and TRBJ2-5, is NAGVMQNPRHLVRRRGQEARLRCSPMKGHSHVYWYRQLPEEGLKFMVYLQKENIIDESGMPKERFSAEFPKEGPSILRIQQVVRGDSAAYFCASSPLVSGRQETQYFGPGTRLLVL.

V gene TRBV4-2 combines with J gene TRBJ1-2, with a weak D call TRBD1 (6 bases). Germline CDR1 is LGHNA and CDR2 is YNFKEQ. V was clipped by 0 bases and J by 5 bases, with 19 bases between them. The CDR3 runs to 17 residues. The CDR3 DNA sequence: TGTGCCAGCAGCCAAGACAAGGCAGGGGCCCTTCGGTATGGCTACACCTTC. It codes for CASSQDKAGALRYGYTF.

The chain employs TRBV7-2 and TRBJ2-3, with unresolved D. CDR3 size: 14 residues. Germline V gene lookup returns CDR1 SGHTA and CDR2 FQGNSA. V was shortened by 5 bases and J by 4 bases, with 13 bases between the two germline ends. The CDR3 is CASSQRVSADTQYF. CDR3 bases: TGTGCCAGCAGCCAAAGAGTGTCCGCAGATACGCAGTATTTT.

The J gene is TRBJ2-2, the V gene TRBV10-3; D possibly corresponds to TRBD2 (6 bases). Germline V CDR1 and CDR2: ENHRY, SYGVKD. V shed 6 bases and J shed 2 bases, with 13 bases lying between them. This CDR3 is built from 15 residues. CDR3 residues: CAIRGQGGNTGELFF. CDR3 sequence (DNA): TGTGCCATCAGAGGTCAGGGAGGTAACACCGGGGAGCTGTTTTTT.

The chain links TRBV18 to TRBJ1-4, with D possibly being TRBD1 (6 bases). V gave up 3 bases and J gave up 7 bases, with 12 bases separating them. CDR3 size: 14 residues. Germline values: CDR1 KGHSH, CDR2 LQKENI. CDR3 sequence: CASSPSGEIEKLFF. The CDR3 region has the DNA TGTGCCAGCTCACCCTCAGGGGAAATTGAAAAACTGTTTTTT.

This chain joins TRBV4-1 and TRBJ2-1, with 8 bases that match TRBD2. Germline CDR1 MGHRA, CDR2 YSYEKL. Losses at the gene ends were 0 bases for V and 4 bases for J; bases not matched to a gene: 5. This CDR3 has 16 residues. CDR3 nucleotide sequence: TGCGCCAGCAGCCAAGAGAGTAGCGGGGTGTACAATGAGCAGTTCTTC. Its protein product is CASSQESSGVYNEQFF.

V usage is TRBV7-2 and J usage is TRBJ2-3; TRBD2 agrees at 13 bases. Germline V CDR1 and CDR2: SGHTA, FQGNSA. The length of the CDR3 is 18 residues. V shed 4 bases, J shed 4 bases, and the junction held 11 bases outside the gene matches. This CDR3 is CASSSQWTSGGSADTQYF. The DNA of the CDR3 is TGTGCCAGCAGCTCTCAATGGACTAGCGGGGGCTCCGCAGATACGCAGTATTTT.

The chain combines TRBV15 with TRBJ1-3; 10 positions match TRBD1. Germline CDR1 LNHNV, CDR2 YYDKDF (reference sequence). V lost 0 bases and J lost 0; bases outside the gene matches: 8. This CDR3 is built from 19 residues. CDR3 region: CATSREGQGFLPSGNTIYF. The CDR3 bases are TGTGCCACCAGCAGAGAGGGACAGGGGTTCCTACCCTCTGGAAACACCATATATTTT.

The rearrangement joins TRBV13 to TRBJ2-2, with a weak D call TRBD2 (5 bases). V lost 3 bases to trimming and J lost 7 bases, with 6 bases between them. The CDR3 contains 12 residues. Germline CDR1 PRHDT, CDR2 FYEKMQ (reference sequence). The CDR3 DNA is TGTGCCAGCAGCTTGGGGAGCGGGGAGCTGTTTTTT. It yields the protein CASSLGSGELFF.

The rearrangement uses TRBV7-8 and TRBJ2-1, with D possibly being TRBD1 (6 bases). Trimming took 5 bases from V and 4 from J, leaving 9 bases between them. This CDR3 has 13 amino acids. Germline CDR1 SGHVS, CDR2 FQNEAQ. The CDR3 DNA reads as TGTGCCAGCAGCCGGACAGATTACAATGAGCAGTTCTTC. Translated: CASSRTDYNEQFF.

The genes are TRBV6-5 and TRBJ2-5; TRBD1 agrees at 9 bases. V was clipped by 4 bases and J by 4 bases; unmatched bases: 1. CDR1 and CDR2 (germline): MNHEY, SVGAGI. The CDR3 has 13 residues. The CDR3 here is CASSWDRVETQYF. For the CDR3, the DNA is TGTGCCAGCAGTTGGGACAGGGTAGAGACCCAGTACTTC.

This chain connects TRBV14 to TRBJ1-1; D not certain. V was trimmed by 6 bases and J by 1 base, leaving 9 bases between them. Per germline, CDR1 SGHDN and CDR2 FVKESK. This CDR3 has 13 residues. The CDR3 loop is CASRMGQNTEAFF. Here the CDR3 DNA reads TGTGCCAGCAGAATGGGCCAGAACACTGAAGCTTTCTTT.

CDR3: CASSRTARLFTDTQYF. In DNA form, the CDR3 reads TGTGCCAGCAGCCGGACAGCAAGACTATTCACAGATACGCAGTATTTT. The J gene is TRBJ2-3, the V gene TRBV25-1, with D possibly being TRBD1 (6 bases). Germline V CDR1 and CDR2: MGHDK, SYGVNS. The CDR3 sequence is 16 residues long. Trimming took off 6 bases at V and 2 bases at J, with 18 bases between the two ends. Combining the CDR3 with reference TRBV25-1 and TRBJ2-3 gives the whole variable domain EADIYQTPRYLVIGTGKKITLECSQTMGHDKMYWYQQDPGMELHLIHYSYGVNSTEKGDLSSESTVSRIRTEHFPLTLESARPSHTSQYLCASSRTARLFTDTQYFGPGTRLTVL.

The rearrangement links TRBV28 to TRBJ1-5; D is ambiguous. CDR3 length: 14 residues. Germline V gene data show CDR1 as MDHEN and CDR2 as SYDVKM. The V and J ends lost 2 bases and 9 bases respectively, with 14 bases between them. In DNA form, the CDR3 reads TGTGCCAGCAGTTTAATCAGACCTGAGGGGCCCCAGCATTTT. Its protein product is CASSLIRPEGPQHF.

DNA for the CDR3: TGTGCCAGCAGCGCCCTCGGGGGTTCGGCGAACACTGAAGCTTTCTTT. This encodes CASSALGGSANTEAFF. The rearrangement links TRBV7-9 to TRBJ1-1; tentatively, D is TRBD1 (5 bases). The CDR3 has 16 amino acids. V lost 5 bases and J 1 base, leaving 17 bases between the germline ends. CDR1 and CDR2 from the germline V gene are SEHNR and FQNEAQ (reference sequence).

J is TRBJ1-5 and V is TRBV19; D is perhaps TRBD1 (6 bases). Trimming stripped 7 bases from V and 5 bases from J, with 9 bases between. This CDR3 spans 12 amino acids. Germline-derived CDR1 and CDR2 are LNHDA and SQIVND (reference sequence). CDR3 nucleotides: TGTGCCAGTACCGGGACACATCAGCCCCAGCATTTT. It is translated as CASTGTHQPQHF.

The gene calls are TRBV5-1 and TRBJ1-1, with D uncertain. Germline V lookup: CDR1 SGHRS, CDR2 YFSETQ. The CDR3 consists of 12 residues. The V and J ends lost 1 base and 7 bases respectively, with 8 bases between them. CDR3 amino acids: CASSLSGVEAFF. CDR3 sequence (DNA): TGCGCCAGCAGCTTGAGTGGAGTTGAAGCTTTCTTT.